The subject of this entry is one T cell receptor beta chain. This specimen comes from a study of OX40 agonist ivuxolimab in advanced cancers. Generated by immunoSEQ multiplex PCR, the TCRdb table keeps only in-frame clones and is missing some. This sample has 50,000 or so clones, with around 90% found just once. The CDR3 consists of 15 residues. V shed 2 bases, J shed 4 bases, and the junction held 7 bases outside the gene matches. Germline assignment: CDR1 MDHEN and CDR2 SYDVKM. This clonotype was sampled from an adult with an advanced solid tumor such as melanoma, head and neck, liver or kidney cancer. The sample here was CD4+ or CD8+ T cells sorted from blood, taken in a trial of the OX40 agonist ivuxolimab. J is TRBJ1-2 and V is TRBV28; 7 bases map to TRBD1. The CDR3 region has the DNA TGTGCCAGCAGTTTAACGAGACAGGGCTTCTATGGCTACACCTTC. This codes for CASSLTRQGFYGYTF.